Shown below are 8 T cell receptor beta chains from a single sample sequenced in a study of regulatory T cells in long-lasting Graves disease. Time point reported: newly diagnosed GD, antithyroid drugs for less than 3 months. PBMC-derived RNA was used for the TCR library. In building TCR beta libraries, iRepertoire HTBI primers were used together with Arm-PCR of CDR3 regions. One entry per CDR3 protein, called by TCRdb with MiXCR from the multiplex PCR reads. The repertoire holds under 300,000 distinct CDR3 sequences, with 20% as singletons. The sample here was peripheral blood mononuclear cells (PBMCs), taken at new diagnosis, from a patient treated with antithyroid drugs. These receptors originate from a female donor with Graves disease.

The rearrangement joins TRBV9 to TRBJ1-1; tentative D call: TRBD1 (6 bases). V was trimmed by 4 bases and J by 2 bases, leaving 15 bases between them. CDR1 SGDLS and CDR2 YYNGEE come from the germline V gene. The CDR3 runs 15 residues. CDR3: CASSPRTVPNTEAFF. CDR3 nucleotides: TGTGCCAGCAGCCCTAGGACAGTTCCCAACACTGAAGCTTTCTTT.

This clonotype is a singleton in its sample. A far more abundant clone sits one base away, making this likely a read error. The chain links TRBV7-9 to TRBJ2-3; perhaps D is TRBD1 or TRBD2 (6 bases each). Trimming shortened V by 6 bases and J by 2 bases, and 12 bases separated the two germline ends. The germline CDR1 and CDR2 sequences are SEHNR and FQNEAQ (reference sequence). The CDR3 is 14 amino acids. For the CDR3, the DNA is TGTGCCAGCAGTGACGGGGGCCCCACAGATACGCAGTATTTT. Translated: CASSDGGPTDTQYF.

The chain employs TRBV12-3 or TRBV12-4 and TRBJ2-3, with 8 bases that match TRBD2. The J segment lost 2 bases and the V segment lost 7 bases, leaving 5 bases of the junction unmatched. CDR3 length equals 14 residues. This CDR3 is CASKAGGPTDTQYF. In DNA, the CDR3 is TGTGCCAGCAAGGCGGGGGGCCCCACAGATACGCAGTATTTT.

The sample holds one count of this clonotype. The chain recombines TRBV7-2 with TRBJ2-2, with D perhaps matching TRBD1 (5 bases). Germline V gives CDR1 SGHTA, CDR2 FQGNSA. Trimming stripped 3 bases from V and 6 bases from J, with 14 bases between. The CDR3 is made up of 15 amino acids. The CDR3 DNA is TGTGCCAGCAGCTTGGACCAGGGCGTCGCCGGGGAGCTGTTTTTT. It encodes CASSLDQGVAGELFF. Complete variable domain (other parts from reference TRBV7-2 and TRBJ2-2): GAGVSQSPSNKVTEKGKDVELRCDPISGHTALYWYRQSLGQGLEFLIYFQGNSAPDKSGLPSDRFSAERTGGSVSTLTIQRTQQEDSAVYLCASSLDQGVAGELFFGEGSRLTVL.

This clonotype was picked up many times. The chain couples TRBV5-5 to TRBJ1-5, with no clear D. The CDR3 runs to 15 residues. The V and J ends lost 0 bases and 1 base respectively, with 8 bases between them. Germline CDR1 SGHKS, CDR2 YYEKEE (reference sequence). For the CDR3, the DNA is TGTGCCAGCAGCTTGGGTATTGGGAGCAATCAGCCCCAGCATTTT. It specifies CASSLGIGSNQPQHF.

This clonotype was found many times. The chain combines TRBV7-2 with TRBJ2-1; D is possibly TRBD1 or TRBD2 (5 bases each). Trimming stripped 0 bases from V and 5 bases from J, with 11 bases between. The CDR3 has 15 residues. Germline loops: CDR1 SGHTA, CDR2 FQGNSA. Written as DNA, the CDR3 is TGTGCCAGCAGCTTAGCTGGGACCTTAAACAATGAGCAGTTCTTC. This encodes CASSLAGTLNNEQFF.

The rearrangement uses TRBV11-3 and TRBJ2-1; 9 positions agree with TRBD2. Germline loops: CDR1 SGHNT, CDR2 YENEEA. This CDR3 is 16 amino acids long. V was clipped by 4 bases and J by 1 base; unmatched bases: 5. CDR3 DNA sequence: TGTGCCAGCAGCTCTAGCGGGGACCCTTCCTACAATGAGCAGTTCTTC. It translates to CASSSSGDPSYNEQFF.

There are many counts of this clonotype. The CDR3 sequence: CASSPGQSMNTEAFF. CDR3 coding DNA: TGTGCCAGCAGCCCAGGACAGAGCATGAACACTGAAGCTTTCTTT. V and J are TRBV7-2 and TRBJ1-1, with a possible D match to TRBD1 (6 bases). With 5 bases removed from V and 0 bases from J, the gap between germline ends came to 13 bases. The germline CDR1 and CDR2 sequences are SGHTA and FQGNSA. This CDR3 has 15 residues.